This T cell receptor beta chain originates from a study of immune evolution from preneoplasia to lung adenocarcinoma. H&E slides confirmed each diagnosis, reviewed by two pathologists independently. Produced via immunoSEQ multiplex PCR; TCRdb's table is partial and in-frame only. The data contain roughly 5,500 clones, 80% to 90% of them singletons. This clonotype originated in a donor older than 65 with lung adenocarcinoma. Sample: FFPE adjacent normal lung tissue.

The CDR3 spells CASRQDRTSNQPQHF. The CDR3 nucleotides read TGTGCCAGCAGGCAGGACAGGACTAGCAATCAGCCCCAGCATTTT. The chain recombines TRBV6-5 with TRBJ1-5; 7 positions agree with TRBD1. The length of the CDR3 is 15 residues. Germline CDR1 is MNHEY and CDR2 is SVGAGI. Trimming cost V 6 bases and J 0 bases; bases outside gene matches: 5.